Listed below are T cell receptor beta chains from one sample, sequenced in a study of human T cells and chemical hapten exposure. TCRdb itself ran the RACE reads through MiXCR, one entry per CDR3 protein. The repertoire consists of 200,000 to 300,000 distinct CDR3 sequences, with around 9.3% occurring once and the leading ten covering 2.3%. Sample: whole blood, taken in connection with sensitization to the hapten diphenylcyclopropenone (DPC). The receptors originated from a woman aged 40 to 50 with alopecia areata. Some clones in this sample may be carry-over from other donors' samples. Each CDR3 is given with its conserved first and last residue. Fields, in order: J gene, V gene, CDR3 protein.

J gene: TRBJ1-6; V gene: TRBV6-5; CDR3 protein: CASSYSPGGVQDRLNSPLHF
J gene: TRBJ1-5; V gene: TRBV6-2/TRBV6-3; CDR3 protein: CASGRQSNQPQHF
J gene: TRBJ2-7; V gene: TRBV5-1; CDR3 protein: CASSSRTSGRQGEQYF
J gene: TRBJ2-5; V gene: TRBV6-5; CDR3 protein: CASSSWTGGETQYF
J gene: TRBJ1-5; V gene: TRBV2; CDR3 protein: CASSGWGARNQPQHF
J gene: TRBJ2-3; V gene: TRBV7-2; CDR3 protein: CASSLVGTDHTDTQYF
J gene: TRBJ1-4; V gene: TRBV7-9; CDR3 protein: CASSPSTGDEKLFF
J gene: TRBJ2-7; V gene: TRBV11-3; CDR3 protein: CASSLTSGNYEQYF
J gene: TRBJ2-5; V gene: TRBV20-1; CDR3 protein: CSARYGRETQYF
J gene: TRBJ1-1; V gene: TRBV6-5; CDR3 protein: CASSYGAGNTEAFF
J gene: TRBJ2-3; V gene: TRBV5-4; CDR3 protein: CASSFPTGKDTQYF
J gene: TRBJ2-7; V gene: TRBV28; CDR3 protein: CASSPSPRQGAYEQYF
J gene: TRBJ2-7; V gene: TRBV20-1; CDR3 protein: CSASIGHGMSYEQYF
J gene: TRBJ2-7; V gene: TRBV7-2; CDR3 protein: CASSGTGGPYEQYF
J gene: TRBJ2-7; V gene: TRBV3-1; CDR3 protein: CASSHMSQGTYEQYF
J gene: TRBJ1-4; V gene: TRBV18; CDR3 protein: CASSPRRGVEKLFF
J gene: TRBJ2-1; V gene: TRBV6-1; CDR3 protein: CASSEDAQGAYNEQFF
J gene: TRBJ1-2; V gene: TRBV12-3/TRBV12-4; CDR3 protein: CASSFSQGIDGYTF
J gene: TRBJ2-1; V gene: TRBV27; CDR3 protein: CASSLRQGGSEQFF
J gene: TRBJ2-7; V gene: TRBV28; CDR3 protein: CASSSGGLAGVEQYF
J gene: TRBJ2-3; V gene: TRBV24-1; CDR3 protein: CATSGQREGRHTDTQYF
J gene: TRBJ2-7; V gene: TRBV20-1; CDR3 protein: CSARSSYLSYEQYF
J gene: TRBJ2-7; V gene: TRBV7-2; CDR3 protein: CASSSTRGGPYEQYF
J gene: TRBJ2-2; V gene: TRBV18; CDR3 protein: CASSPRTSGSTGELFF
J gene: TRBJ1-5; V gene: TRBV7-2; CDR3 protein: CASSSPMPGRDQPQHF
J gene: TRBJ2-7; V gene: TRBV28; CDR3 protein: CASSLMGGKAYEQYF
J gene: TRBJ2-1; V gene: TRBV29-1; CDR3 protein: CSVSGFFNEQFF
J gene: TRBJ1-6; V gene: TRBV20-1; CDR3 protein: CSARLAGTGVYNSPLHF
J gene: TRBJ2-7; V gene: TRBV7-9; CDR3 protein: CASSLPISYEQYF
J gene: TRBJ1-1; V gene: TRBV5-1; CDR3 protein: CASSFKTTSNTEAFF
J gene: TRBJ2-1; V gene: TRBV11-2; CDR3 protein: CASSLRMGGGYNEQFF
J gene: TRBJ2-3; V gene: TRBV3-1; CDR3 protein: CASSQDRRTGGIDTQYF
J gene: TRBJ1-5; V gene: TRBV18; CDR3 protein: CASSPRTGGSNQPQHF
J gene: TRBJ1-1; V gene: TRBV28; CDR3 protein: CASSRTGHNTEAFF
J gene: TRBJ2-7; V gene: TRBV29-1; CDR3 protein: CSVSGRLTYEQYF
J gene: TRBJ1-5; V gene: TRBV10-3; CDR3 protein: CAISDSGGSNQPQHF